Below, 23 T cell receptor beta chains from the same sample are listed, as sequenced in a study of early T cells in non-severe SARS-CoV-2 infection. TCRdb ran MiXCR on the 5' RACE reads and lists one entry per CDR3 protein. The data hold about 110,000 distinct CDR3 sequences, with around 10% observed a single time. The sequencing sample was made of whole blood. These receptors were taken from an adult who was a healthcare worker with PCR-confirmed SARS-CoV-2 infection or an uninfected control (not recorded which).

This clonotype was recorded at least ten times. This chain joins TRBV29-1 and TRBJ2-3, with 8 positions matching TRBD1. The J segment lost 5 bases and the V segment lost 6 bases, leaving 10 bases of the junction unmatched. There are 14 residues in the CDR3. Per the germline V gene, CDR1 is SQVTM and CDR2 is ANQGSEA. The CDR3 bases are TGCAGCGTGGCCTTCAGGGGGCGACAAGATACGCAGTATTTT. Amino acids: CSVAFRGRQDTQYF.

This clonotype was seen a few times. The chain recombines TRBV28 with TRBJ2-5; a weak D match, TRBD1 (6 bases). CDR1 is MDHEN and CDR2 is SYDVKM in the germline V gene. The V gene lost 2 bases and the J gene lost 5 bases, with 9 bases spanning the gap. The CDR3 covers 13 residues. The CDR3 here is CASSLRGSETQYF. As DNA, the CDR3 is TGTGCCAGCAGTTTAAGGGGGAGCGAGACCCAGTACTTC.

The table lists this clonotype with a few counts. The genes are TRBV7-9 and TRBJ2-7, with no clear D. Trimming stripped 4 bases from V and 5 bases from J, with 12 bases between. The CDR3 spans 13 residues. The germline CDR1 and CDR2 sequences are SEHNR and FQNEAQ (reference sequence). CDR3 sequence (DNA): TGTGCCAGCAGCTCGGGCCAGTTGGACGAGCAGTACTTC. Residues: CASSSGQLDEQYF.

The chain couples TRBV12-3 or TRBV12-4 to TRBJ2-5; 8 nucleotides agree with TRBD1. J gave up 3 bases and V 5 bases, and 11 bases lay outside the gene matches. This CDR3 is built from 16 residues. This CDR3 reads CASSRDRDRSKETQYF. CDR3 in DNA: TGTGCCAGCAGTCGAGACCGGGACAGGTCTAAAGAGACCCAGTACTTC.

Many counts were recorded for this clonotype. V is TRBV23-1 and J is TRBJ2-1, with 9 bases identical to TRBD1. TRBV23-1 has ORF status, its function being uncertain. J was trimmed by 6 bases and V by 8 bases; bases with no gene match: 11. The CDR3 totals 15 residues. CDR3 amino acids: CASVPDRGGCNEQFF. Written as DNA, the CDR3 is TGCGCCAGCGTACCGGACAGGGGTGGTTGCAATGAGCAGTTCTTC.

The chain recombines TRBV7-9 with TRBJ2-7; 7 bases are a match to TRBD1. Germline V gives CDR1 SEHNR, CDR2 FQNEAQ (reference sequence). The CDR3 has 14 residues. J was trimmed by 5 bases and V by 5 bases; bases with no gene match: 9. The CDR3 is CASSPPTGYHEQYF. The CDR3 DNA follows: TGTGCCAGCAGCCCTCCGACAGGGTACCACGAGCAGTACTTC.

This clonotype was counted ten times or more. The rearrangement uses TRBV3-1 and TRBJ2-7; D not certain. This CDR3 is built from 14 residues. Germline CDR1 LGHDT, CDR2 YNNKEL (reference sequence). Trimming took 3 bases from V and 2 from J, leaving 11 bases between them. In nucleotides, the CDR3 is TGTGCCAGCAGCCACGGTAGAGCCCCCTACGAGCAGTACTTC. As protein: CASSHGRAPYEQYF.

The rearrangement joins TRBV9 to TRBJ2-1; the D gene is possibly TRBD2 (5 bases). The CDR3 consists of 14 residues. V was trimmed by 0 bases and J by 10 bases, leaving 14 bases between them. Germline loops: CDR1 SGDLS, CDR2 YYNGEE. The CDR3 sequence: CASSVVPDSHEQFF. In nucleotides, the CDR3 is TGTGCCAGCAGCGTAGTTCCGGACTCTCACGAGCAGTTCTTC.

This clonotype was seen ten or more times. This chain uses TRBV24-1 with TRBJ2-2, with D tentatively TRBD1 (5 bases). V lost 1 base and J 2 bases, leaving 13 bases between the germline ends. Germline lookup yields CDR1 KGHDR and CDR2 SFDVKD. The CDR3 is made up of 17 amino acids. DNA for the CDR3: TGTGCCACCAGTGATTTTACAACGCAGGGAAACACCGGGGAGCTGTTTTTT. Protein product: CATSDFTTQGNTGELFF.

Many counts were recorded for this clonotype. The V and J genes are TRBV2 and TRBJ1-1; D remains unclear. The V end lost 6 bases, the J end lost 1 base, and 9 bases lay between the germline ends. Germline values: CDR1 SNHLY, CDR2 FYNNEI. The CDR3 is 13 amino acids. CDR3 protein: CASRTHSNTEAFF. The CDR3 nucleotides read TGTGCCAGCAGGACTCATTCGAACACTGAAGCTTTCTTT.

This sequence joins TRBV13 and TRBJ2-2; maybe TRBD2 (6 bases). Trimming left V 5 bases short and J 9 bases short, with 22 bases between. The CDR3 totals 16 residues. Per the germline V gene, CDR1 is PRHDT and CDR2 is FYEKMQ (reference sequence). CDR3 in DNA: TGTGCCAGCAGCCTAAGCTTGGAGGGCCTAAACTGGGAGCTGTTTTTT. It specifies CASSLSLEGLNWELFF.

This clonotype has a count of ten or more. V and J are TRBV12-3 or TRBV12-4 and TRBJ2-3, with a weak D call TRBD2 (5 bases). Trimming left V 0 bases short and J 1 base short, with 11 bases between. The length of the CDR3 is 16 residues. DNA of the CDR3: TGTGCCAGCAGTTTAGCGATAGGAGCGGGCACAGATACGCAGTATTTT. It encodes CASSLAIGAGTDTQYF.

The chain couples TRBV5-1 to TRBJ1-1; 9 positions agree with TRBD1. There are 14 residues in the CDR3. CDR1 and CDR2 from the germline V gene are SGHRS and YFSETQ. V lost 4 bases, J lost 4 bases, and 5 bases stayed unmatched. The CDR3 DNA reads TGCGCCAGCAGCAGGACAGGGGTTCGCACTGAAGCTTTCTTT. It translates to CASSRTGVRTEAFF.

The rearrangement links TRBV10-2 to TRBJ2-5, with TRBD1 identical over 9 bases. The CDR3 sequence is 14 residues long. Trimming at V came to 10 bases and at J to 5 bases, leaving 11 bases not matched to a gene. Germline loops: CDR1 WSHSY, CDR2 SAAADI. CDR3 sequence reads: CATVDTGGAETQYF. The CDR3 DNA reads TGCGCCACCGTCGATACAGGGGGCGCTGAGACCCAGTACTTC.

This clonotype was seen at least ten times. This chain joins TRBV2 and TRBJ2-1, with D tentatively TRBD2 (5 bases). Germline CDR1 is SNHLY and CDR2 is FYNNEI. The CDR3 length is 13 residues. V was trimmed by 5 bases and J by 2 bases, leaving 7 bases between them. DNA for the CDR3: TGTGCCAGCAGTCCCGGGACCTACAATGAGCAGTTCTTC. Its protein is CASSPGTYNEQFF.

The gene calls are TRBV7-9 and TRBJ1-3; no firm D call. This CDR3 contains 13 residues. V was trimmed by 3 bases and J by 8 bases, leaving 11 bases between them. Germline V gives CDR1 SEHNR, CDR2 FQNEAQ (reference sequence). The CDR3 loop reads CASSFTMGDTIYF. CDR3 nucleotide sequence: TGTGCCAGCAGCTTCACTATGGGCGACACCATATATTTT.

The CDR3 protein is CASSSGGLNNEQFF. In DNA form, the CDR3 reads TGCGCCAGCAGCTCGGGGGGGCTCAACAATGAGCAGTTCTTC. The chain couples TRBV5-1 to TRBJ2-1; 8 positions agree with TRBD2. The CDR3 spans 14 residues. In germline, CDR1 is SGHRS, CDR2 YFSETQ. V dropped 3 bases and J dropped 5; count of bases not matched to a gene: 4.

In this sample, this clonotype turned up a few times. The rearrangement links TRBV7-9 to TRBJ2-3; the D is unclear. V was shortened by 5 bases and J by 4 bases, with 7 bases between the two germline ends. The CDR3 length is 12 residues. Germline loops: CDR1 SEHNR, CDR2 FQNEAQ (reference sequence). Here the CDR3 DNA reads TGTGCCAGCAGCCCCCCCCCAGATACGCAGTATTTT. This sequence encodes CASSPPPDTQYF.

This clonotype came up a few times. CDR3 loop: CASSQGSTYEQYF. CDR3 nucleotides: TGTGCCAGCAGCCAAGGTAGTACCTACGAGCAGTACTTC. V is TRBV14 and J is TRBJ2-7, with D unclear. From germline, CDR1 is SGHDN and CDR2 FVKESK. The CDR3 spans 13 residues. Trimming pared 1 base from V and 2 bases from J, leaving 6 bases between.

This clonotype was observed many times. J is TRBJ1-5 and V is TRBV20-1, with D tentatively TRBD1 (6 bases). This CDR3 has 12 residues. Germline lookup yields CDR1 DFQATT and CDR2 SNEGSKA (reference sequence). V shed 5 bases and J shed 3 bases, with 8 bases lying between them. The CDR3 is CSAPGANQPQHF. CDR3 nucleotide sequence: TGCAGTGCTCCGGGGGCCAATCAGCCCCAGCATTTT.

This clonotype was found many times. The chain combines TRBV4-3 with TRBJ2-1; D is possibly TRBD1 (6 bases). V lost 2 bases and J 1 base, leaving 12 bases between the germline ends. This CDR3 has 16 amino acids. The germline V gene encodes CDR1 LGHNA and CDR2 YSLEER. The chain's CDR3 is CASSQLGQLSYNEQFF. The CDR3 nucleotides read TGCGCCAGCAGCCAACTCGGACAGCTATCCTACAATGAGCAGTTCTTC.

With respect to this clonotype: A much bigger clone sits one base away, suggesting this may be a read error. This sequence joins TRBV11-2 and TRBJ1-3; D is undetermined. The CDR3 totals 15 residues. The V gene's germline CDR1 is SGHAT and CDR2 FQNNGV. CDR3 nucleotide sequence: TGTGCCAGCAGCTTAGGACGGAACTCTGGATACACCATATATTTT. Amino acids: CASSLGRNSGYTIYF.

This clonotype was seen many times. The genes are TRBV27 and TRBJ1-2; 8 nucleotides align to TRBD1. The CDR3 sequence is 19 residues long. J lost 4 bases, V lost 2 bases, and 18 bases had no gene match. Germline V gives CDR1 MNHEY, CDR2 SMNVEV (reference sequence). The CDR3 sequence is CASSLRPPGQGPYLYGYTF. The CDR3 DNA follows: TGTGCCAGCAGTTTACGCCCTCCCGGACAGGGCCCTTATCTCTATGGCTACACCTTC.